These T cell receptor beta chains were read from a single sample in a study of Graves' ophthalmopathy and Graves' hyperthyroidism. MiXCR was run by TCRdb on the multiplex PCR reads, yielding one entry per CDR3 protein. This table has a few hundred thousand distinct CDR3 sequences, about 15% appearing once. Sequenced input: peripheral blood. The receptors stem from an adult woman with stable Graves' hyperthyroidism. Each CDR3 is given without its conserved first and last residue. A D gene is named only where the DNA matches it firmly. Clone size is not always given. Where it is, it says once, few, many or a class for expanded clones.

size	V	D	J	CDR3
.	TRBV27	TRBD2	TRBJ2-7	ASSKVSGVSGEQY
many	TRBV25-1	TRBD2	TRBJ2-5	ASSRTSGRETQY
many	TRBV20-1	TRBD1	TRBJ2-7	SAATGNSYEQY
many	TRBV10-3	.	TRBJ2-5	AISVTEKETQY
many	TRBV6-1	TRBD1	TRBJ1-5	ASSRGQGKGNQPQH
.	TRBV4-1	TRBD1	TRBJ1-2	ASSRSGTGGNYGYT
many	TRBV10-3	TRBD1	TRBJ2-7	AISEATGTGFPDGYEQY
many	TRBV20-1	.	TRBJ2-7	SARRRDQGNEQY
many	TRBV7-8	TRBD1	TRBJ2-7	ASSWGTGDYEQY
many	TRBV12-3/TRBV12-4	.	TRBJ1-2	ASSPTHARTGYT
many	TRBV12-3/TRBV12-4	TRBD1	TRBJ2-2	ASSLPHRGRTGELF
many	TRBV5-1	.	TRBJ2-7	ASSLVGVASEQY
many	TRBV7-2	.	TRBJ1-1	ASSLIGNTEAF
many	TRBV4-1	.	TRBJ2-5	ASSPPLRETQY
.	TRBV11-1	.	TRBJ2-7	ASSSRTETGPYEQY
.	TRBV6-5	.	TRBJ1-2	ASSYARGGYT
many	TRBV12-3/TRBV12-4	TRBD1	TRBJ1-2	ASTQEGAGGYT
.	TRBV27	.	TRBJ2-5	ASSENSGPETQY
many	TRBV7-6	TRBD1	TRBJ2-7	ASSPRQGYEQY
many	TRBV11-2	TRBD1	TRBJ1-1	ASSFTGGGTEAF
few	TRBV12-3/TRBV12-4	.	TRBJ2-2	ASSLQVGELF
medium-sized	TRBV7-3	.	TRBJ2-5	ASSFTGGGGETQY
many	TRBV29-1	.	TRBJ2-7	SVDRANTGEQY
.	TRBV6-1	.	TRBJ2-7	ASSRPAPTYEQY
many	TRBV20-1	.	TRBJ1-1	SATRGQKEAF
many	TRBV29-1	TRBD2	TRBJ2-5	SVIRTSGQETQY
many	TRBV6-2/TRBV6-3	TRBD1	TRBJ1-1	AVSGGLNTEAF
.	TRBV6-1	.	TRBJ2-2	ASSGGMDWNTGELC
many	TRBV25-1	.	TRBJ2-7	ASSEPGGVTYEQY
many	TRBV29-1	.	TRBJ2-5	SVAVGAGETQY
many	TRBV30	.	TRBJ2-7	AWSAPGSYEQY
many	TRBV28	TRBD1	TRBJ2-7	ASSFQGAPNSYEQY
few	TRBV19	TRBD1	TRBJ1-3	ASSRGQFNTIY
.	TRBV20-1	.	TRBJ2-2	IAKTRQVTGELF
once	TRBV12-3/TRBV12-4	.	TRBJ1-2	ASSLLERDLYGYT
many	TRBV28	.	TRBJ1-1	ASSKTTEEGTEAF
.	TRBV3-1	.	TRBJ1-2	ASSQDRPLYGYT
many	TRBV6-5	.	TRBJ2-2	ASSYSIRITGELF
.	TRBV12-3/TRBV12-4	TRBD1	TRBJ1-5	ASSPRGQGGNQPQH
many	TRBV2	.	TRBJ2-2	ASSDGLAVNTGELF
.	TRBV7-2	TRBD1	TRBJ1-1	ASSLALGQGSTEAF
many	TRBV28	TRBD1	TRBJ1-1	ASTLDWTGGTEAF
.	TRBV4-2	.	TRBJ1-3	ASSSGHSSGNTIY
.	TRBV20-1	.	TRBJ2-5	SARGREQETQY
.	TRBV3-1	.	TRBJ2-7	ASSSRGSLGYEQY
many	TRBV28	.	TRBJ1-1	ASTSRVVTEAF
many	TRBV28	.	TRBJ1-2	ASSLRDGANYGYT
many	TRBV19	.	TRBJ1-1	ASSIGEGTEAF
few	TRBV20-1	TRBD1	TRBJ1-1	SAPAPGGRQGSKAF
.	TRBV12-3/TRBV12-4	TRBD1	TRBJ1-2	ASSLGPGQGDYGYT
few	TRBV19	TRBD1	TRBJ1-2	ASSTRTGGLLYGYT
few	TRBV6-2/TRBV6-3	.	TRBJ2-3	ASSLLSDTQY
many	TRBV29-1	TRBD1	TRBJ1-1	SVGTANTEAF
few	TRBV11-2	TRBD2	TRBJ2-7	ASSRNIAGGPREQY
few	TRBV4-1	TRBD1	TRBJ2-1	ASSQAGQGKQF